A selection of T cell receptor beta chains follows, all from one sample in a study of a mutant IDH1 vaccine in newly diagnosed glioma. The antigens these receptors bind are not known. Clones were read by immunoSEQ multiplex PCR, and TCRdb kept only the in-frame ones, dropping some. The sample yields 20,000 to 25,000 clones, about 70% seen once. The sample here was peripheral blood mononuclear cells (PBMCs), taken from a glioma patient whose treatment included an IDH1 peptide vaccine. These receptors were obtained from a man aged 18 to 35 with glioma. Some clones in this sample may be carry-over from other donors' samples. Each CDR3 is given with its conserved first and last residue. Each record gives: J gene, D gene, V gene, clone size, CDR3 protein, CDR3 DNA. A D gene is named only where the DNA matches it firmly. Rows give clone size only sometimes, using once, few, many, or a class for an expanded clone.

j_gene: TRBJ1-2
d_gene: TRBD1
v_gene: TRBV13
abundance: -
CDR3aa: CASSLAGDRENYGYTF
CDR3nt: TGTGCCAGCAGCTTAGCCGGGGACAGGGAAAACTATGGCTACACCTTC

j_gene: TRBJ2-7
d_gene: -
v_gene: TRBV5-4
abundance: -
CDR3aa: CASSSRGRSYEQYF
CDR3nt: TGTGCCAGCAGCTCCCGGGGACGGTCCTACGAGCAGTACTTC

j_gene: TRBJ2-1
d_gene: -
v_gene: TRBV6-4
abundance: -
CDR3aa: CASSGGNEQFF
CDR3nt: TGTGCCAGCAGTGGGGGAAATGAGCAGTTCTTC

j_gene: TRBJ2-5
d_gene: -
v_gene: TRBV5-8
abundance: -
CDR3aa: CASSWAGRETQYF
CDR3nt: TGTGCCAGCTCCTGGGCAGGCAGAGAGACCCAGTACTTC

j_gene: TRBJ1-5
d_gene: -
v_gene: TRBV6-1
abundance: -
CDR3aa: CASSEATRANQPQHF
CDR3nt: TGTGCCAGCAGTGAAGCGACCAGGGCAAATCAGCCCCAGCATTTT

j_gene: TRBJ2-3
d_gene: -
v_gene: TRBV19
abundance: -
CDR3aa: CASGYLRTDTQYF
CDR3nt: TGTGCCAGTGGGTACCTACGCACAGATACGCAGTATTTT

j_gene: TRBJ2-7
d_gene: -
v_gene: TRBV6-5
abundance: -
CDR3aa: CASKIRAGEQYF
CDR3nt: TGTGCCAGCAAGATCCGCGCGGGGGAGCAGTACTTC

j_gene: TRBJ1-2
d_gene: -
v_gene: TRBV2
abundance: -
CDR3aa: CASKLPLGEANYGYTF
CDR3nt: TGTGCCAGCAAACTACCCTTGGGGGAAGCTAACTATGGCTACACCTTC

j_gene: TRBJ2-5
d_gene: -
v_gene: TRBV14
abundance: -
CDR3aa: CASSQDTRRLAMRGQETQYF
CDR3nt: TGTGCCAGCAGCCAAGATACGCGCCGGCTAGCGATGAGAGGGCAAGAGACCCAGTACTTC

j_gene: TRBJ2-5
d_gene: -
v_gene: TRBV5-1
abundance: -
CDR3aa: CASSLTTTLETQYF
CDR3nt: TGCGCCAGCAGCTTGACTACTACGTTGGAGACCCAGTACTTC

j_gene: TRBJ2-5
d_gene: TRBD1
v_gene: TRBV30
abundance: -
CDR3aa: CASSDREETQYF
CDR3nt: TGTGCCAGCTCGGACAGGGAAGAGACCCAGTACTTC

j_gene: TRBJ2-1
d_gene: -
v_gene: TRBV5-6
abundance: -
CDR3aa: CASSLWGRSSYNEQFF
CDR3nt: TGTGCCAGCAGCTTGTGGGGGCGGAGCTCCTACAATGAGCAGTTCTTC

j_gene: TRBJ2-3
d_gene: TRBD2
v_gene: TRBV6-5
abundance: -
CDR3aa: CASSYSGTSGADTQYF
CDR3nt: TGTGCCAGCAGTTACTCCGGGACTAGCGGGGCAGATACGCAGTATTTT

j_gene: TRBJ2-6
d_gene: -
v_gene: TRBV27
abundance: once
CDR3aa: CASSLGWEDVLTF
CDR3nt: TGTGCCAGCAGTTTGGGCTGGGAGGACGTCCTGACTTTC

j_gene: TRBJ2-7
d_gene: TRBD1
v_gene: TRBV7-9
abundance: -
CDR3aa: CASSLGGTGGNYEQYF
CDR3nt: TGTGCCAGCAGCTTAGGGGGGACAGGGGGCAACTACGAGCAGTACTTC

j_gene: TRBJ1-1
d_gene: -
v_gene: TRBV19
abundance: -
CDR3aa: CASRAGVRDEAFF
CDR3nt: TGTGCCAGTAGAGCCGGGGTTCGGGATGAAGCTTTCTTT

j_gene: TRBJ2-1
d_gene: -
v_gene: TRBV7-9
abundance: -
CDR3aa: CASSLNGPNNEQFF
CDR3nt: TGTGCCAGCAGCTTAAATGGACCGAACAATGAGCAGTTCTTC

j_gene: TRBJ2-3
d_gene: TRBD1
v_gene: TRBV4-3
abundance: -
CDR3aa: CASSRNRGDTQYF
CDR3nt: TGCGCCAGCTCGAGAAACAGGGGTGATACGCAGTATTTT

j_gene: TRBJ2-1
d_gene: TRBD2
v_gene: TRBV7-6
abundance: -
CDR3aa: CASTSLVPSGGADNEQFF
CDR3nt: TGTGCCAGCACAAGCTTAGTCCCTAGCGGGGGGGCCGACAATGAGCAGTTCTTC

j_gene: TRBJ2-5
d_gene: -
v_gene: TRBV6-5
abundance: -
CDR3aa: CASSYGQETQYF
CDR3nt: TGTGCCAGCAGTTATGGGCAAGAGACCCAGTACTTC

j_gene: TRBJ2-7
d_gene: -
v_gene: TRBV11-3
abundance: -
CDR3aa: CASSPRTNYEQYF
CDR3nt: TGTGCCAGCAGCCCTCGGACTAACTACGAGCAGTACTTC

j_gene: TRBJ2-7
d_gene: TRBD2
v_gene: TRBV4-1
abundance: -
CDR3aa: CASSPLAGGPYEQYF
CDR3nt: TGCGCCAGCAGCCCCCTAGCGGGGGGCCCCTACGAGCAGTACTTC

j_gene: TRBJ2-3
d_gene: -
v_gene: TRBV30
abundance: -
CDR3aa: CAWGPRGTDTQYF
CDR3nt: TGTGCCTGGGGGCCCCGGGGCACAGATACGCAGTATTTT

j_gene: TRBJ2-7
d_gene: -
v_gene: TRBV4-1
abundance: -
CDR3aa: CASSQSTGYPKGQYF
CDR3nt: TGCGCCAGCAGCCAATCGACAGGTTACCCTAAAGGGCAGTACTTC

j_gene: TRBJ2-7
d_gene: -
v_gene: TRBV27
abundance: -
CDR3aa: CASRLRGSYEQYF
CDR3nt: TGTGCCAGCAGATTACGGGGATCCTACGAGCAGTACTTC

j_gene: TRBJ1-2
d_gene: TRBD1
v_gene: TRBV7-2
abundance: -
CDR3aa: CASSPGTGVYNSYGYTF
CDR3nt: TGTGCCAGCAGCCCCGGCACAGGGGTCTATAATAGCTATGGCTACACCTTC

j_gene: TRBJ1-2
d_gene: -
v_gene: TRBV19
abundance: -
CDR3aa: CASTLSGMGDYGYTF
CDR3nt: TGTGCCAGTACCCTATCGGGGATGGGAGACTATGGCTACACCTTC

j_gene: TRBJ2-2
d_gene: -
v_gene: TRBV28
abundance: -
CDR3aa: CASRLPQITGELFF
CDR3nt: TGTGCCAGCAGGCTCCCCCAGATTACCGGGGAGCTGTTTTTT

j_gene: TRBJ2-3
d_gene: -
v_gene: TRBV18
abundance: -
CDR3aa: CASTSRGSTDTQYF
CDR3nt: TGTGCCAGCACTAGTAGGGGAAGCACAGATACGCAGTATTTT

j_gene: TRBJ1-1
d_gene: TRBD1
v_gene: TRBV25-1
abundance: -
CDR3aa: CASTLGQGFYTEAFF
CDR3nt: TGTGCCAGCACCTTGGGACAGGGGTTTTACACTGAAGCTTTCTTT

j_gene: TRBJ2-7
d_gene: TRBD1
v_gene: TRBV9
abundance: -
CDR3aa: CASSPHIRTGSYEQYF
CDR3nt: TGTGCCAGCAGCCCCCACATAAGGACAGGGTCCTACGAGCAGTACTTC

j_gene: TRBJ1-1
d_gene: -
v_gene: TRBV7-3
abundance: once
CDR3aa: CASSLGTGTTEAFF
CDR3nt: TGTGCCAGCAGCTTAGGAACAGGGACCACTGAAGCTTTCTTT

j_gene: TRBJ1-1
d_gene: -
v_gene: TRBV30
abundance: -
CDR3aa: CAWSVRGWPGANTEAFF
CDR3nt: TGTGCCTGGAGTGTAAGGGGGTGGCCAGGGGCGAACACTGAAGCTTTCTTT

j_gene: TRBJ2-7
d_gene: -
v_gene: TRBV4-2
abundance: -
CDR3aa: CASSQERDSSYEQYF
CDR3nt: TGTGCCAGCAGCCAAGAGCGGGATTCCTCCTACGAGCAGTACTTC

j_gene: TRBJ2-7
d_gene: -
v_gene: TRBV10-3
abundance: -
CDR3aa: CAISEVGGGSYEQYF
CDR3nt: TGTGCCATCAGTGAGGTCGGAGGGGGCTCCTACGAGCAGTACTTC

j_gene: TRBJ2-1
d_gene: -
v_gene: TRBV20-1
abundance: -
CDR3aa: CSARGRNEQFF
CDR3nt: TGCAGTGCTAGAGGGAGGAATGAGCAGTTCTTC

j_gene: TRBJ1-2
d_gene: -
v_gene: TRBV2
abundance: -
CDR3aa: CASRNSGVYTF
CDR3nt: TGTGCCAGCAGAAATTCCGGGGTCTACACCTTC

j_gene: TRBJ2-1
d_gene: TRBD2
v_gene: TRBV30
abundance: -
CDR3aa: CAWSPGLPAHEQFF
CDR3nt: TGTGCCTGGTCGCCGGGACTACCAGCCCATGAGCAGTTCTTC

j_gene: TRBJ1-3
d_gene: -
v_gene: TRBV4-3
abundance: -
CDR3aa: CASSHGMGFGNTIYF
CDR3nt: TGCGCCAGCAGCCATGGCATGGGGTTTGGAAACACCATATATTTT

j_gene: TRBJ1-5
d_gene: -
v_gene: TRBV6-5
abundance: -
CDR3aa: CASSYDRSNQPQHF
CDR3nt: TGTGCCAGCAGTTACGACAGAAGCAATCAGCCCCAGCATTTT

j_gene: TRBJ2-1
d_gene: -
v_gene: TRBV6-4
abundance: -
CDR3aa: CASSMDPYPSYNEQFF
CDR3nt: TGTGCCAGCAGTATGGACCCCTATCCCTCCTACAATGAGCAGTTCTTC

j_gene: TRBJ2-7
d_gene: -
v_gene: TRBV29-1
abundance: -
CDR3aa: CSDRTVSSYEQYF
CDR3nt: TGCAGCGACCGGACAGTTAGCTCCTACGAGCAGTACTTC

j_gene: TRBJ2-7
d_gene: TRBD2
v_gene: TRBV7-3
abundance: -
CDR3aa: CASSRGGADEQYF
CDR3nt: TGTGCCAGCAGCCGCGGGGGGGCCGATGAGCAGTACTTC

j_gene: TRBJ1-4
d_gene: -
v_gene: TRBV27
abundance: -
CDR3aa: CASSLWAGHEKLFF
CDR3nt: TGTGCCAGCAGTTTATGGGCAGGGCATGAAAAACTGTTTTTT

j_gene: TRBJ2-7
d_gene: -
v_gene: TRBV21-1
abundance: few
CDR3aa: CASSKDDQVYEQYF
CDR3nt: TGTGCCAGCAGCAAAGATGACCAGGTCTACGAGCAGTACTTC

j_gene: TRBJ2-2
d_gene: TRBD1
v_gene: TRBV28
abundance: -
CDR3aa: CASSLLRTGGVELFF
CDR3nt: TGTGCCAGCAGTTTATTGAGGACAGGGGGCGTGGAGCTGTTTTTT